The 29 T cell receptor beta chains listed next were all sequenced from one sample in a study of cytomegalovirus exposure and HLA in healthy donors. TCRdb's copy holds only in-frame clones and misses some; the assay was immunoSEQ multiplex PCR. The sample records tens of thousands of clones, roughly 96% being singletons. Sequencing input: PBMCs. The receptors come from a man between 18 and 29 years old in good health and CMV-seronegative.

The J gene is TRBJ2-3, the V gene TRBV10-2, with 14 nucleotides matching TRBD2. The CDR3 length is 17 residues. V shed 9 bases and J 0 bases; nucleotides not matched to a gene: 8. The germline CDR1 and CDR2 sequences are WSHSY and SAAADI. The CDR3 region has the DNA TGCGCCAGTAACGGACTAGCGGGAGGTTATAGCACAGATACGCAGTATTTT. It encodes CASNGLAGGYSTDTQYF.

The gene calls are TRBV19 and TRBJ2-1; 9 bases align to TRBD2. V lost 2 bases, J lost 6 bases, and 5 bases stayed unmatched. CDR1 is LNHDA, CDR2 SQIVND, per germline (reference sequence). This CDR3 spans 15 amino acids. The CDR3 protein is CASSISSGMTNEQFF. DNA of the CDR3: TGTGCCAGTAGTATATCTAGCGGGATGACCAATGAGCAGTTCTTC.

V gene TRBV5-4 combines with J gene TRBJ1-3, with TRBD1 matching over 7 bases. V shed 1 base and J 8 bases; nucleotides not matched to a gene: 6. Germline V CDR1 and CDR2: SGHNT, YYREEE (reference sequence). The CDR3 extends over 14 amino acids. For the CDR3, the DNA is TGTGCCAGCAGCTTGTCAACAGGGGTGGACACCATATATTTT. It is translated as CASSLSTGVDTIYF. Full variable domain (outside the CDR3, taken from reference TRBV5-4 and TRBJ1-3): ETGVTQSPTHLIKTRGQQVTLRCSSQSGHNTVSWYQQALGQGPQFIFQYYREEENGRGNFPPRFSGLQFPNYSSELNVNALELDDSALYLCASSLSTGVDTIYFGEGSWLTVV.

The rearrangement links TRBV6-1 to TRBJ1-5; D call uncertain. Between the trimmed V and J ends, which lost 6 bases and 7 bases, there was a span of 16 bases. Germline V gene sequence: CDR1 MNHNS, CDR2 SASEGT. The CDR3 is 14 amino acids. This chain's CDR3 is CASRPDFPGQPQHF. CDR3 bases: TGTGCCAGCAGGCCCGACTTTCCCGGGCAGCCCCAGCATTTT.

The chain carries TRBV18 and TRBJ2-5; 7 bases fit TRBD1. Gene TRBJ2-7 matches the end of the DNA better, so the J call may be wrong. In germline, CDR1 is KGHSH, CDR2 LQKENI. The CDR3 loop spans 14 amino acids. In nucleotides, the CDR3 is TGTGCCAGCTCACCCCAGGGGGAACTGGGCGAGCAGTACTTC. Amino acids: CASSPQGELGEQYF.

The chain has TRBV18 and TRBJ1-5, with 10 bases that match TRBD1. The V gene's germline CDR1 is KGHSH and CDR2 LQKENI. V dropped 5 bases and J dropped 0; count of bases not matched to a gene: 1. The CDR3 runs to 15 residues. In DNA, the CDR3 is TGTGCCAGCTCAGGACAGGGGGATAGCAATCAGCCCCAGCATTTT. It is translated as CASSGQGDSNQPQHF.

CDR3 coding DNA: TGTGCCAGCACTTTCTCGGGGTGGGATGAGCAGTTCTTC. Its protein product is CASTFSGWDEQFF. This sequence joins TRBV7-9 and TRBJ2-1, with D perhaps TRBD2 (5 bases). Germline assignment: CDR1 SEHNR and CDR2 FQNEAQ (reference sequence). The germline V and J ends were trimmed by 7 bases and 8 bases, with 15 bases remaining between them. This CDR3 spans 13 amino acids.

The CDR3: CASSFGTIEAFF. CDR3 bases: TGTGCCAGCAGCTTCGGGACAATTGAAGCTTTCTTT. This chain links TRBV11-2 with TRBJ1-1, with TRBD1 as a possible D gene (6 bases). V dropped 3 bases and J dropped 7 bases, with 9 bases sitting between them. There are 12 residues in the CDR3. CDR1 and CDR2 from the germline V gene are SGHAT and FQNNGV.

This sequence joins TRBV5-4 and TRBJ1-2, with a weak D call TRBD1 (6 bases). This CDR3 has 14 amino acids. Trimming cost V 4 bases and J 2 bases, with 12 bases left between them. Germline V gene data show CDR1 as SGHNT and CDR2 as YYREEE (reference sequence). The DNA of the CDR3 is TGTGCCAGCAGCCTAAACAGGGAGAACTATGGCTACACCTTC. This sequence encodes CASSLNRENYGYTF.

This clone was found a few times. The chain recombines TRBV9 with TRBJ1-6; D might be TRBD1 (6 bases). CDR1 is SGDLS, CDR2 YYNGEE, per germline. V lost 0 bases to trimming and J lost 9 bases, with 10 bases between them. The length of the CDR3 is 14 residues. The CDR3 DNA follows: TGTGCCAGCAGCGTAGACAGGGTTGGTTCACCCCTCCACTTT. This sequence encodes CASSVDRVGSPLHF.

The chain carries TRBV6-1 and TRBJ2-3; maybe TRBD1 (6 bases). This CDR3 contains 14 residues. Germline-derived CDR1 and CDR2 are MNHNS and SASEGT. V was clipped by 5 bases and J by 3 bases, with 12 bases between them. The CDR3 spells CASSSNTGTDTQYF. DNA of the CDR3: TGTGCCAGCAGTAGTAATACAGGGACAGATACGCAGTATTTT.

This clone was observed a single time. The gene calls are TRBV14 and TRBJ1-1, with 10 bases identical to TRBD1. Trimming cost V 1 base and J 4 bases; bases outside gene matches: 6. CDR3 size: 16 residues. Germline V gene lookup returns CDR1 SGHDN and CDR2 FVKESK. CDR3 sequence reads: CASSQVLGQGGTEAFF. The CDR3, as DNA: TGTGCCAGCAGCCAAGTCTTAGGACAGGGGGGCACTGAAGCTTTCTTT.

The V call is TRBV4-2, the J call TRBJ2-5, with TRBD2 matching 7 bases. Trimming at V came to 2 bases and at J to 5 bases, leaving 8 bases not matched to a gene. CDR1 and CDR2 from the germline V gene are LGHNA and YNFKEQ. The CDR3 totals 15 residues. The CDR3 protein is CASSQTWEGGETQYF. The CDR3 region has the DNA TGTGCCAGCAGCCAAACGTGGGAGGGAGGGGAGACCCAGTACTTC.

This chain uses TRBV14 with TRBJ1-2; 8 bases align to TRBD1. V gave up 4 bases and J gave up 4 bases; unmatched junction bases: 5. The germline V gene has CDR1 SGHDN and CDR2 FVKESK. CDR3 length: 14 residues. The CDR3 DNA is TGTGCCAGCAGCCCGTGGGACAGGAGCTATGGCTACACCTTC. Its translation: CASSPWDRSYGYTF.

The chain combines TRBV5-8 with TRBJ2-3; 13 positions agree with TRBD2. Looked up from germline, CDR1 is SGHTS and CDR2 is YDEGEE. CDR3 size: 16 residues. V shed 4 bases, J shed 8 bases, and the junction held 10 bases outside the gene matches. The CDR3 DNA reads TGTGCCAGCAGCCGAGGGACTAGCGGGAAGGAAGCTACGCAGTATTTT. This translates into CASSRGTSGKEATQYF.

This chain links TRBV2 with TRBJ1-2; D is perhaps TRBD1 (6 bases). Germline-derived CDR1 and CDR2 are SNHLY and FYNNEI. The germline V and J ends were trimmed by 4 bases and 0 bases, with 9 bases remaining between them. The CDR3 length is 14 residues. In DNA form, the CDR3 reads TGTGCCAGCAGTGCCAGGGGAGCTAACTATGGCTACACCTTC. Its translation is CASSARGANYGYTF.

J is TRBJ2-5 and V is TRBV18, with no clear D. Deletions cut 5 bases from V and 2 bases from J, with 3 bases between. Germline V lookup: CDR1 KGHSH, CDR2 LQKENI. The CDR3 contains 11 residues. The CDR3 protein is CASSSQETQYF. The CDR3 DNA is TGTGCCAGCTCATCACAAGAGACCCAGTACTTC.

V usage is TRBV7-2 and J usage is TRBJ1-5; possible D gene TRBD1, 6 bases. CDR3 length equals 13 residues. V was trimmed by 4 bases and J by 7 bases, leaving 11 bases between them. Germline-derived CDR1 and CDR2 are SGHTA and FQGNSA. CDR3 in DNA: TGTGCCAGCAGCTCACAGGGCGGCCAGCCCCAGCATTTT. Its protein product is CASSSQGGQPQHF.

The chain is built from TRBV19 and TRBJ2-7; 11 bases match TRBD1. Unmatched junction bases numbered 7, after V lost 7 bases and J lost 2 bases. Germline loops: CDR1 LNHDA, CDR2 SQIVND (reference sequence). The CDR3 consists of 15 residues. This CDR3 reads CASTAGTGGTYEQYF. The CDR3 DNA is TGTGCCAGTACCGCCGGGACAGGGGGGACCTACGAGCAGTACTTC.

This clone was found a few times. In nucleotides, the CDR3 is TGTGCCAGCAGTTACTCGGGGACTGACTACGAGCAGTACTTC. Amino acids: CASSYSGTDYEQYF. This chain uses TRBV6-5 with TRBJ2-7, with a weak D call TRBD2 (6 bases). The CDR3 runs 14 residues. The V and J ends lost 0 bases and 3 bases respectively, with 9 bases between them. The germline CDR1 and CDR2 sequences are MNHEY and SVGAGI.

V and J are TRBV6-1 and TRBJ2-5; TRBD1 aligns across 7 bases. The CDR3 runs to 15 residues. CDR1 is MNHNS, CDR2 SASEGT, per germline. Trimming removed 7 bases from V and 0 bases from J; junction bases left unmatched: 8. CDR3 loop: CASTGDRRYQETQYF. DNA for the CDR3: TGTGCCAGCACCGGGGACAGAAGATACCAAGAGACCCAGTACTTC.

The chain links TRBV18 to TRBJ1-1; no clear D gene. Germline values: CDR1 KGHSH, CDR2 LQKENI. The CDR3 length is 15 residues. Deletions cut 0 bases from V and 1 base from J, with 9 bases between. This chain's CDR3 is CASSPPSTGNTEAFF. The CDR3 nucleotides read TGTGCCAGCTCACCACCGAGTACCGGGAACACTGAAGCTTTCTTT.

The chain links TRBV6-5 to TRBJ2-5, with D tentatively TRBD2 (6 bases). This CDR3 region has 14 residues. Germline-derived CDR1 and CDR2 are MNHEY and SVGAGI. Between the trimmed V and J ends, which lost 6 bases and 1 base, there was a span of 12 bases. The CDR3 sequence is CASSPGTLQETQYF. The CDR3 bases are TGTGCCAGCAGCCCTGGGACTCTCCAAGAGACCCAGTACTTC.

This chain links TRBV7-9 with TRBJ2-7; possibly TRBD1 for D (5 bases). In germline, CDR1 is SEHNR, CDR2 FQNEAQ (reference sequence). The CDR3 contains 13 residues. With 6 bases removed from V and 1 base from J, the gap between germline ends came to 10 bases. CDR3 coding DNA: TGTGCCAGCAGGCCACAGGAGTCCTACGAGCAGTACTTC. The encoded protein is CASRPQESYEQYF.

This clone was recorded only once. The chain recombines TRBV5-4 with TRBJ1-2; TRBD1 matches 7 bases. CDR3 size: 16 residues. Germline CDR1 and CDR2: SGHNT and YYREEE (reference sequence). The V and J ends lost 3 bases and 5 bases, in that order; junction bases with no gene match: 13. The CDR3 loop is CASSSPLITGEYGYTF. The CDR3, as DNA: TGTGCCAGCAGCTCCCCTCTTATCACAGGGGAGTATGGCTACACCTTC.

The chain uses TRBV9 and TRBJ2-2; 9 bases match TRBD2. CDR1 is SGDLS and CDR2 is YYNGEE in the germline V gene. CDR3 size: 16 residues. V was clipped by 3 bases and J by 1 base; unmatched bases: 4. The CDR3 DNA sequence: TGTGCCAGCAGCGAGACTAGCGGCCTGAACACCGGGGAGCTGTTTTTT. Translation gives CASSETSGLNTGELFF.

This chain joins TRBV2 and TRBJ1-6; TRBD1 agrees at 9 bases. The germline V gene has CDR1 SNHLY and CDR2 FYNNEI. The CDR3 spans 14 residues. With V trimmed by 6 bases and J by 10 bases, 7 bases remained unmatched. CDR3 loop: CASSLGQGRSPLHF. The DNA of the CDR3 is TGTGCCAGCAGCCTCGGACAGGGGAGGTCACCCCTCCACTTT.

The V call is TRBV6-6, the J call TRBJ1-1; D call uncertain. The CDR3 is made up of 15 amino acids. Germline values: CDR1 MNHNY, CDR2 SVGAGI (reference sequence). The V gene lost 0 bases and the J gene lost 7 bases, with 15 bases spanning the gap. The CDR3 region has the DNA TGTGCCAGCAGTTACTCGACGGCGGGTCACGGTGAAGCTTTCTTT. It encodes CASSYSTAGHGEAFF.

The V and J genes are TRBV29-1 and TRBJ1-2, with D perhaps matching TRBD1 (6 bases). The CDR3 consists of 13 residues. V was shortened by 6 bases and J by 4 bases, with 15 bases between the two germline ends. Germline V lookup: CDR1 SQVTM, CDR2 ANQGSEA. CDR3 sequence (DNA): TGCAGCGTGTCAGGGATGGGGGCCTATGGCTACACCTTC. This codes for CSVSGMGAYGYTF.